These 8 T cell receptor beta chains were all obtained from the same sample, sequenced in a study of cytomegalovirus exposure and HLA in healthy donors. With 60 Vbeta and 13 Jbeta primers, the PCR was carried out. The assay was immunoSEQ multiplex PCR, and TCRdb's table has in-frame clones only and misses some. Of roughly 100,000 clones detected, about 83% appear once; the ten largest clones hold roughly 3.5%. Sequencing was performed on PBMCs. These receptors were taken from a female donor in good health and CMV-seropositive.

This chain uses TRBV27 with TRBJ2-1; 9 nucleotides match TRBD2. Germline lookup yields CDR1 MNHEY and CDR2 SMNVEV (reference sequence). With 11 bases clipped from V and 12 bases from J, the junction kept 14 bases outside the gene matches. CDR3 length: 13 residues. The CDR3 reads CAAAASGKGRQFF. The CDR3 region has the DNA TGTGCCGCTGCGGCTAGCGGGAAAGGTCGGCAGTTCTTC.

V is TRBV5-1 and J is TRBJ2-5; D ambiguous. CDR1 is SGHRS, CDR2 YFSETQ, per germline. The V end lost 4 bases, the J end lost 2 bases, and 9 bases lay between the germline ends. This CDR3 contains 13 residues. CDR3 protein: CASSTRIQETQYF. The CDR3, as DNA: TGCGCCAGCAGCACCAGGATACAAGAGACCCAGTACTTC.

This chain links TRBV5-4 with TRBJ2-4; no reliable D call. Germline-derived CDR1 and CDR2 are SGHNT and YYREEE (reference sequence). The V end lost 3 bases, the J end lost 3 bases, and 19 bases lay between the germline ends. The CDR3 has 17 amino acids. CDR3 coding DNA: TGTGCCAGCAGCTCCTCTCTTATGGTAGTCGGCAAAAACATTCAGTACTTC. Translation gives CASSSSLMVVGKNIQYF.

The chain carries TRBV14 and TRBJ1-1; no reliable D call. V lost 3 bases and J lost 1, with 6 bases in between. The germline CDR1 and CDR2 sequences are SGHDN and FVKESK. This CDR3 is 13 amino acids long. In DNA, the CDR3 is TGTGCCAGCAGCCATCGCAGGAACACTGAAGCTTTCTTT. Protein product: CASSHRRNTEAFF. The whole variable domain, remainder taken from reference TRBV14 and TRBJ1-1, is EAGVTQFPSHSVIEKGQTVTLRCDPISGHDNLYWYRRVMGKEIKFLLHFVKESKQDESGMPNNRFLAERTGGTYSTLKVQPAELEDSGVYFCASSHRRNTEAFFGQGTRLTVV.

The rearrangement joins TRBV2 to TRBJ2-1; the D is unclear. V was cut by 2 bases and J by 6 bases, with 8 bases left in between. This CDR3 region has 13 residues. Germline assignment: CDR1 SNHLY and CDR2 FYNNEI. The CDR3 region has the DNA TGTGCCAGCAGTGAACTGGGCACCAATGAGCAGTTCTTC. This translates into CASSELGTNEQFF.

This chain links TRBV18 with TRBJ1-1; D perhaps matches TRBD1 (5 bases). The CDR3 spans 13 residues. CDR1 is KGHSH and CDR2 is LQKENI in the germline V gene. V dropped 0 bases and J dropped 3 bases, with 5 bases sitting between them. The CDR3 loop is CASSPPGDTEAFF. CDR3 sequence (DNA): TGTGCCAGCTCACCACCAGGGGACACTGAAGCTTTCTTT.

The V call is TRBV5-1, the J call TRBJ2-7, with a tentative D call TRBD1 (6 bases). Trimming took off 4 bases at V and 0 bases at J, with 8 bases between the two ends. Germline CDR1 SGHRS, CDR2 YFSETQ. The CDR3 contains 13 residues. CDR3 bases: TGCGCCAGCAGCACGGACAGCTCCTACGAGCAGTACTTC. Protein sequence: CASSTDSSYEQYF.

CDR3 residues: CASSFAGAALSNYGYTF. DNA for the CDR3: TGTGCCAGCAGTTTCGCGGGGGCCGCCCTTTCTAACTATGGCTACACCTTC. The chain carries TRBV28 and TRBJ1-2; maybe TRBD1 (6 bases). This CDR3 region has 17 residues. Germline lookup yields CDR1 MDHEN and CDR2 SYDVKM. With 3 bases removed from V and 0 bases from J, the gap between germline ends came to 17 bases.